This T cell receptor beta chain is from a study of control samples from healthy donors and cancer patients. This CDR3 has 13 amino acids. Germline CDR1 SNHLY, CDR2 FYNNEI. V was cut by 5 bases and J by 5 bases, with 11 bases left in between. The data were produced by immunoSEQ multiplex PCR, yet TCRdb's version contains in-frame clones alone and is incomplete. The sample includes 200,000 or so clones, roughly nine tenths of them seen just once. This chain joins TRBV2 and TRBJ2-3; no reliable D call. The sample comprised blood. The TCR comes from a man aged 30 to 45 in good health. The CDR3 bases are TGTGCCAGCAGTCCCCCCATAAGAGATACGCAGTATTTT. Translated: CASSPPIRDTQYF.